These T cell receptor beta chains were read from a single sample in a study of T-cell reconstitution after alpha-beta-depleted transplantation in children. TCRdb reprocessed the PCR reads via MiXCR and lists one record per CDR3 protein. The sample has 450,000 to 700,000 distinct CDR3 sequences; about a quarter are singletons. Here the sequenced sample was PBMCs, taken before TCRalphabeta/CD19-depleted stem cell transplant. Receptors originate from a boy under two years old with Wiskott-Aldrich syndrome, due to receive a stem cell transplant. CDR3s include the opening cysteine and the closing phenylalanine or tryptophan. A D gene is named only where the DNA matches it firmly. Expanded clones are given a class, and other clones once, few, many or no size at all.

V gene: TRBV5-1
CDR3 length: 13
J gene: TRBJ2-1
D gene: NA
clone size: few
CDR3 protein: CASSLGGLNEQFF
CDR3 DNA: TGCGCCAGCAGCTTGGGGGGGTTGAATGAGCAGTTCTTC

V gene: TRBV5-1
CDR3 length: 13
J gene: TRBJ1-2
D gene: NA
clone size: NA
CDR3 protein: CASRQDRMEGYTF
CDR3 DNA: TGCGCCAGCAGACAAGACAGGATGGAAGGCTACACCTTC

V gene: TRBV20-1
CDR3 length: 14
J gene: TRBJ2-7
D gene: TRBD2
clone size: NA
CDR3 protein: CSADTSGSLYEQYF
CDR3 DNA: TGCAGTGCTGACACTAGCGGGAGTCTCTACGAGCAGTACTTC

V gene: TRBV27
CDR3 length: 14
J gene: TRBJ1-2
D gene: NA
clone size: few
CDR3 protein: CASSLLGSGYGYTF
CDR3 DNA: TGTGCCAGCAGTTTATTGGGAAGTGGGTATGGCTACACCTTC

V gene: TRBV4-2
CDR3 length: 16
J gene: TRBJ2-1
D gene: TRBD1
clone size: NA
CDR3 protein: CASSQAPGTGGNEQFF
CDR3 DNA: TGTGCCAGCAGCCAAGCACCCGGGACAGGGGGCAATGAGCAGTTCTTC

V gene: TRBV5-1
CDR3 length: 15
J gene: TRBJ2-1
D gene: NA
clone size: NA
CDR3 protein: CASSFATNSYNEQFF
CDR3 DNA: TGCGCCAGCAGCTTCGCCACCAACTCCTACAATGAGCAGTTCTTC

V gene: TRBV27
CDR3 length: 13
J gene: TRBJ1-2
D gene: NA
clone size: few
CDR3 protein: CASSYVGSYGYTF
CDR3 DNA: TGTGCCAGCAGTTATGTCGGATCCTATGGCTACACCTTC

V gene: TRBV5-1
CDR3 length: 17
J gene: TRBJ1-1
D gene: NA
clone size: few
CDR3 protein: CASSLGAQGRGFVEAFF
CDR3 DNA: TGCGCCAGCAGCTTGGGGGCACAGGGCAGGGGCTTCGTGGAAGCTTTCTTT

V gene: TRBV6-2/TRBV6-3
CDR3 length: 15
J gene: TRBJ2-1
D gene: TRBD2
clone size: few
CDR3 protein: CASSYSRGLYNEQFF
CDR3 DNA: TGTGCCAGCAGTTACTCGAGGGGACTATACAATGAGCAGTTCTTC

V gene: TRBV27
CDR3 length: 15
J gene: TRBJ2-7
D gene: TRBD1
clone size: NA
CDR3 protein: CASSRQGFGAYEQYF
CDR3 DNA: TGTGCCAGCAGTCGACAGGGGTTCGGGGCCTACGAGCAGTACTTC

V gene: TRBV5-3
CDR3 length: 15
J gene: TRBJ2-1
D gene: TRBD2
clone size: NA
CDR3 protein: CASGGDPSSYNEQFF
CDR3 DNA: TGTGCCAGCGGGGGGGACCCCAGCTCCTACAATGAGCAGTTCTTC

V gene: TRBV11-3
CDR3 length: 13
J gene: TRBJ2-3
D gene: NA
clone size: NA
CDR3 protein: CASSWQREDTQYF
CDR3 DNA: TGTGCCAGCAGCTGGCAGCGTGAAGATACGCAGTATTTT

V gene: TRBV24-1
CDR3 length: 14
J gene: TRBJ1-5
D gene: NA
clone size: few
CDR3 protein: CATSEPGGNQPQHF
CDR3 DNA: TGTGCCACCAGTGAGCCGGGTGGGAATCAGCCCCAGCATTTT

V gene: TRBV20-1
CDR3 length: 17
J gene: TRBJ1-6
D gene: TRBD1
clone size: NA
CDR3 protein: CSARDSAGGPYNSPLHF
CDR3 DNA: TGCAGTGCTAGAGATTCGGCAGGGGGACCCTATAATTCACCCCTCCACTTT

V gene: TRBV5-1
CDR3 length: 16
J gene: TRBJ2-2
D gene: NA
clone size: NA
CDR3 protein: CASSLVSWAGTGELFF
CDR3 DNA: TGCGCCAGCAGCCTCGTATCGTGGGCGGGGACCGGGGAGCTGTTTTTT

V gene: TRBV29-1
CDR3 length: 15
J gene: TRBJ2-1
D gene: TRBD1
clone size: NA
CDR3 protein: CSVEPGPSGGHEQFF
CDR3 DNA: TGCAGCGTTGAACCAGGACCGTCAGGGGGCCATGAGCAGTTCTTC

V gene: TRBV9
CDR3 length: 17
J gene: TRBJ2-7
D gene: TRBD2
clone size: NA
CDR3 protein: CASSPAWGGSSPYEQYF
CDR3 DNA: TGTGCCAGCAGCCCCGCTTGGGGCGGGAGTTCCCCCTACGAGCAGTACTTC